This T cell receptor beta chain is from a study of neoadjuvant anti-PD-1 for oral cavity cancer. Study-level results: Higher pretreatment blood Treg/Th17 ratios correlated with higher pretreatment blood and lower post-treatment tumor TCRbeta clonality.

A remark on this clone: Its antigen is unidentified.

CDR3 length: 13 residues. Per germline, CDR1 KGHSH and CDR2 LQKENI. V lost 7 bases to trimming and J lost 1 base, with 10 bases between them. Two replicates per tumor sample, mostly from 4.8 ug of genomic DNA. Assay used: immunoSEQ multiplex PCR; TCRdb lists only in-frame clones, some missing. The table lists under 6,500 clones, 45% to 60% of them singletons. This sample's time point: after neoadjuvant nivolumab, at surgical resection. Sample: tumor tissue, taken after nivolumab (anti-PD-1) treatment. This chain uses TRBV18 with TRBJ2-5; D remains unclear. This TCR was recovered from a person between 35 and 79 years old with oral cavity squamous cell carcinoma. In DNA form, the CDR3 reads TGTGCCAGCTTGTCTGGGTCCCAAGAGACCCAGTACTTC. Encoded protein: CASLSGSQETQYF.